The next 21 T cell receptor beta chains were all read from a single sample in a study of graft-versus-host responses after intestinal transplantation (dated by TCRdb to the early 2020s). The library was produced with the immunoSEQ multiplex PCR assay. TCRdb carries this immuneACCESS record with in-frame sequences only. Its versions omit some clonotypes, under half of them owing to an unresolved V gene in the studies checked, with the rest unexplained. This sample gives more than 9,500 clones in total; approximately 84% of them show up just once. The biggest ten clones account for about 8.6% of the sample. Sample: PBMCs, taken 306 days after intestinal transplant. The receptors were sampled from a human patient who received an intestinal transplant, so some T cells may come from the graft donor.

DNA for the CDR3: TGTGCCTGGAGTGTCGGGACAGGGGTGACTGAAGCTTTCTTT. Translation gives CAWSVGTGVTEAFF. V usage is TRBV30 and J usage is TRBJ1-1, with 10 bases identical to TRBD1. Trimming removed 0 bases from V and 5 bases from J; junction bases left unmatched: 3. Per germline, CDR1 GTSNPN and CDR2 SVGIG (reference sequence). There are 14 residues in the CDR3.

The chain joins TRBV6-5 to TRBJ1-4; D remains ambiguous. V was pared by 7 bases and J by 7 bases, with 16 bases between. CDR1 and CDR2 from the germline V gene are MNHEY and SVGAGI. There are 14 residues in the CDR3. CDR3 bases: TGTGCCAGCACCCTAACCCGATCTTCTGAAAAACTGTTTTTT. Its protein product is CASTLTRSSEKLFF.

V gene TRBV27 combines with J gene TRBJ2-1; D remains unclear. Looked up from germline, CDR1 is MNHEY and CDR2 is SMNVEV (reference sequence). The CDR3 extends over 15 amino acids. V lost 1 base and J 9 bases, leaving 16 bases between the germline ends. CDR3 bases: TGTGCCAGCAGTTTATGGGCCCAGCTGGCGAGTGAGCAGTTCTTC. Translated: CASSLWAQLASEQFF.

The gene calls are TRBV10-3 and TRBJ2-7, with TRBD2 matching over 8 bases. Germline V gene sequence: CDR1 ENHRY, CDR2 SYGVKD. This CDR3 is built from 14 residues. V gave up 4 bases and J gave up 0 bases; unmatched junction bases: 2. The CDR3 loop is CAISAGTSSYEQYF. The CDR3 DNA reads as TGTGCCATCAGTGCAGGGACTAGCTCCTACGAGCAGTACTTC.

This chain uses TRBV28 with TRBJ2-3; the D is unclear. The length of the CDR3 is 12 residues. Germline values: CDR1 MDHEN, CDR2 SYDVKM. Trimming cost V 4 bases and J 6 bases, with 8 bases left between them. The CDR3 loop is CASSWPWDTQYF. In nucleotides, the CDR3 is TGTGCCAGCAGTTGGCCTTGGGATACGCAGTATTTT.

The gene calls are TRBV28 and TRBJ2-7; the D gene could be TRBD1 or TRBD2 (5 bases each). Germline V lookup: CDR1 MDHEN, CDR2 SYDVKM. CDR3 length equals 14 residues. V shed 6 bases and J shed 7 bases, with 19 bases lying between them. The CDR3 nucleotides are TGTGCCAGCAGGGGATCGGGACCGGGGTGGGAGCAGTACTTC. Protein sequence: CASRGSGPGWEQYF.

This rearrangement joins TRBV6-5 to TRBJ2-7; TRBD2 aligns across 8 bases. Germline lookup yields CDR1 MNHEY and CDR2 SVGAGI. Trimming removed 2 bases from V and 5 bases from J; junction bases left unmatched: 8. The CDR3 consists of 15 residues. CDR3 in DNA: TGTGCCAGCAGTTACCCCCGGGGGGGCCGGGACGAGCAGTACTTC. It specifies CASSYPRGGRDEQYF.

The rearrangement uses TRBV28 and TRBJ2-1, with D tentatively TRBD1 (5 bases). The germline V gene encodes CDR1 MDHEN and CDR2 SYDVKM. The CDR3 extends over 15 amino acids. The V gene lost 6 bases and the J gene lost 4 bases, with 16 bases spanning the gap. Here the CDR3 reads CASSLTATLYNEQFF. CDR3 bases: TGTGCCAGCAGCTTGACAGCTACCCTATACAATGAGCAGTTCTTC.

V gene TRBV7-3 combines with J gene TRBJ1-1, with 8 bases fitting TRBD1. The V and J ends lost 7 bases and 2 bases, in that order; junction bases with no gene match: 9. Germline V gives CDR1 SGHTA, CDR2 FQGTGA. The CDR3 contains 15 residues. The CDR3 DNA sequence: TGTGCCAGCAAGTTGACAGGGGCCCGAAACACTGAAGCTTTCTTT. As protein: CASKLTGARNTEAFF.

This clone occurred once. The chain recombines TRBV18 with TRBJ2-5, with unresolved D. V lost 6 bases and J 4 bases, leaving 9 bases between the germline ends. The CDR3 is made up of 12 amino acids. Germline values: CDR1 KGHSH, CDR2 LQKENI. The CDR3 loop is CASSPSSETQYF. In nucleotides, the CDR3 is TGTGCCAGCTCGCCCTCTTCAGAGACCCAGTACTTC.

The J gene is TRBJ2-3, the V gene TRBV19; 9 bases align to TRBD1. Trimming at V came to 3 bases and at J to 2 bases, leaving 6 bases not matched to a gene. The germline V gene encodes CDR1 LNHDA and CDR2 SQIVND (reference sequence). The CDR3 is 16 amino acids. The CDR3 region is CASSMVRQGVTDTQYF. CDR3 coding DNA: TGTGCCAGTAGTATGGTACGACAGGGGGTCACAGATACGCAGTATTTT.

CDR3 region: CASSPYLGGTDTQYF. The CDR3 bases are TGTGCCAGCTCACCGTACCTGGGGGGCACAGATACGCAGTATTTT. The gene calls are TRBV18 and TRBJ2-3, with D possibly being TRBD1 or TRBD2 (5 bases each). The CDR3 has 15 amino acids. V shed 3 bases and J shed 1 base, with 11 bases lying between them. The V gene's germline CDR1 is KGHSH and CDR2 LQKENI.

The chain is built from TRBV21-1 and TRBJ1-5; TRBD1, as called in the table, went unchecked against the DNA. TRBV21-1 is given as a pseudogene. This CDR3 has 18 amino acids. CDR3 DNA: TGTGCCAGCAGCAAAGTCCAAATTACAGGGGGCTCAAATCAGCCCCAGCATTTT. Its translation: CASSKVQITGGSNQPQHF.

The V gene is TRBV14, the J gene TRBJ2-7, with D unclear. Per germline, CDR1 SGHDN and CDR2 FVKESK. The CDR3 runs to 13 residues. V was clipped by 4 bases and J by 2 bases, with 9 bases between them. CDR3 in amino acids: CASSPLGTYEQYF. The CDR3 DNA follows: TGTGCCAGCAGCCCCCTCGGAACCTACGAGCAGTACTTC.

This rearrangement joins TRBV27 to TRBJ2-4; the match to TRBD1 covers 7 bases. V shed 5 bases and J 3 bases; nucleotides not matched to a gene: 10. The germline V gene has CDR1 MNHEY and CDR2 SMNVEV (reference sequence). This CDR3 spans 16 amino acids. CDR3 bases: TGTGCCAGCAGTCCTACAGGGGCCTTGGGCAAAAACATTCAGTACTTC. Its protein is CASSPTGALGKNIQYF.

The chain employs TRBV6-5 and TRBJ1-1; D is unresolved. Trimming removed 10 bases at V and 5 bases at J, with 17 bases between. Germline CDR1 and CDR2: MNHEY and SVGAGI. This CDR3 region has 13 residues. The CDR3 loop reads CATFPFPGTEAFF. The DNA of the CDR3 is TGTGCCACTTTCCCCTTTCCCGGGACTGAAGCTTTCTTT.

J is TRBJ2-3 and V is TRBV11-2, with 9 bases lining up with TRBD1. Germline trimming cut 4 bases from V and 4 bases from J; bases unmatched to any gene: 9. This CDR3 region has 16 residues. Germline V lookup: CDR1 SGHAT, CDR2 FQNNGV. The CDR3 DNA reads TGTGCCAGCAGCTCCGACAGGGGGGTAGAACCAGATACGCAGTATTTT. Protein: CASSSDRGVEPDTQYF.

This chain links TRBV19 with TRBJ2-7; 9 nucleotides line up with TRBD2. The germline V gene has CDR1 LNHDA and CDR2 SQIVND (reference sequence). Trimming at V came to 1 base and at J to 0 bases, leaving 7 bases not matched to a gene. The CDR3 length is 17 residues. The CDR3 region is CASSIVGGRDISYEQYF. Written as DNA, the CDR3 is TGTGCCAGTAGTATAGTAGGCGGGAGGGATATCTCCTACGAGCAGTACTTC.

This sequence joins TRBV7-2 and TRBJ1-1; maybe TRBD1 (5 bases). The CDR3 spans 12 residues. V lost 3 bases and J lost 6, with 8 bases in between. Germline V lookup: CDR1 SGHTA, CDR2 FQGNSA. CDR3 bases: TGTGCCAGCAGCTTCGGGGGGGCTGAAGCTTTCTTT. Encoded protein: CASSFGGAEAFF.

CDR3 DNA sequence: TGTGCCAGTACTACACAGGGGGCGCGGAACACCGGGGAGCTGTTTTTT. Its translation: CASTTQGARNTGELFF. V is TRBV19 and J is TRBJ2-2; 9 bases line up with TRBD1. V trimming: 7 bases; J trimming: 1 base; junction bases outside the gene matches: 7. Germline V gene sequence: CDR1 LNHDA, CDR2 SQIVND (reference sequence). The CDR3 contains 16 residues. Based on the CDR3 plus reference TRBV19 and TRBJ2-2, the full variable domain is DGGITQSPKYLFRKEGQNVTLSCEQNLNHDAMYWYRQDPGQGLRLIYYSQIVNDFQKGDIAEGYSVSREKKESFPLTVTSAQKNPTAFYLCASTTQGARNTGELFFGEGSRLTVL.

The chain joins TRBV30 to TRBJ1-6; TRBD1 aligns across 10 bases. After removal of 4 bases from V and 6 bases from J, the junction contained 6 bases not matched to a gene. CDR1 is GTSNPN and CDR2 is SVGIG in the germline V gene (reference sequence). The CDR3 sequence is 15 residues long. CDR3 protein: CAWTPRDRGNSPLHF. The CDR3 DNA is TGTGCCTGGACTCCCAGGGACAGGGGTAATTCACCCCTCCACTTT.